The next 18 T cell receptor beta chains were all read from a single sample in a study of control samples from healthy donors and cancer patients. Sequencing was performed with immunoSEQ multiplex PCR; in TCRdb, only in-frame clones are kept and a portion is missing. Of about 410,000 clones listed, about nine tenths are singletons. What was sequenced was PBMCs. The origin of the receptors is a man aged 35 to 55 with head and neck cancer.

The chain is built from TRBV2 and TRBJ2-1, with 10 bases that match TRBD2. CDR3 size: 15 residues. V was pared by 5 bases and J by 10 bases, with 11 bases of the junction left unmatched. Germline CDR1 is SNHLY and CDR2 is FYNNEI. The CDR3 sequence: CASSLSGGAVNEQFF. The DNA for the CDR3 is TGTGCCAGCAGTCTAAGCGGGGGGGCAGTTAACGAGCAGTTCTTC.

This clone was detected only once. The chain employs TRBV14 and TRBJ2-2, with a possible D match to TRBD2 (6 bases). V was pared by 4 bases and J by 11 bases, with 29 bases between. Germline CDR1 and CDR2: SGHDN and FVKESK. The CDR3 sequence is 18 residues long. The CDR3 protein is CASSPSPPGGQPPRELFF. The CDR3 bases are TGTGCCAGCAGCCCCTCCCCCCCCGGAGGGCAACCGCCCCGAGAGCTGTTTTTT.

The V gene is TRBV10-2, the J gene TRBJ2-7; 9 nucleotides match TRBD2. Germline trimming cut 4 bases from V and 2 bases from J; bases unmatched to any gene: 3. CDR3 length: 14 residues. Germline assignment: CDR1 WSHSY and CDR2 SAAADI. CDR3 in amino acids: CASSGGGATYEQYF. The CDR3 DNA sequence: TGCGCCAGCAGTGGCGGGGGGGCCACCTACGAGCAGTACTTC.

The CDR3 spells CASSPLVIGQGVSSSDTQYF. As DNA, the CDR3 is TGTGCCAGCAGTCCCCTAGTCATAGGACAGGGTGTGTCTAGTTCAGATACGCAGTATTTT. This rearrangement joins TRBV2 to TRBJ2-3, with 8 bases fitting TRBD1. Germline V CDR1 and CDR2: SNHLY, FYNNEI. The CDR3 loop spans 20 amino acids. J lost 4 bases, V lost 5 bases, and 23 bases had no gene match.

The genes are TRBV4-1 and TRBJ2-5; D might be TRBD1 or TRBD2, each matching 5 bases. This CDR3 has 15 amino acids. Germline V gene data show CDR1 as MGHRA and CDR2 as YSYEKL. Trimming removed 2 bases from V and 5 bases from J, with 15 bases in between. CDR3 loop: CASSQTGATGETQYF. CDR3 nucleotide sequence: TGCGCCAGCAGCCAAACCGGGGCCACGGGGGAGACCCAGTACTTC.

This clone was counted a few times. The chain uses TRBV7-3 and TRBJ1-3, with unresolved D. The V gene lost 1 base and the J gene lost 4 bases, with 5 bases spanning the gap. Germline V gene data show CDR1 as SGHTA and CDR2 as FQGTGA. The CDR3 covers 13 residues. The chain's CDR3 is CASSLNFGNTIYF. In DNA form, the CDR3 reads TGTGCCAGCAGCTTAAATTTCGGAAACACCATATATTTT.

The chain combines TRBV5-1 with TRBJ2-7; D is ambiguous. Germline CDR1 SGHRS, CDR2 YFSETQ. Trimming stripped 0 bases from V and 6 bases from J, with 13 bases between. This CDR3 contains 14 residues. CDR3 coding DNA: TGCGCCAGCAGCTTGGGACAAAACTACGGCGAGCAGTACTTC. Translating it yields CASSLGQNYGEQYF.

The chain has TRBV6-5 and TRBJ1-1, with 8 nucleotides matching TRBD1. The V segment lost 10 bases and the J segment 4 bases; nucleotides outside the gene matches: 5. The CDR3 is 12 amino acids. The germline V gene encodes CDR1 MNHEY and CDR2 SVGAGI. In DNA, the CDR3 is TGTGCCACTCAGGGGGCGGGCACTGAAGCTTTCTTT. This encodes CATQGAGTEAFF.

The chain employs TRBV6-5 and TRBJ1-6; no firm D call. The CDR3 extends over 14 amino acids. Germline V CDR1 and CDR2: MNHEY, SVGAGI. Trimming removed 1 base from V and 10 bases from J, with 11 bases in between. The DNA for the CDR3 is TGTGCCAGCAGTTACTTCGGCGATAGCTCACCCCTCCACTTT. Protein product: CASSYFGDSSPLHF.

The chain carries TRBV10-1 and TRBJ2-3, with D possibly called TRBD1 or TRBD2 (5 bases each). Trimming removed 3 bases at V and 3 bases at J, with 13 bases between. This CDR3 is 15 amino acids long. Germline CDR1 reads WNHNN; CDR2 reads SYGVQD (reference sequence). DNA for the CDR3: TGCGCCAGCAGTGACGAGGGGTTAGGGACAGATACGCAGTATTTT. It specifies CASSDEGLGTDTQYF.

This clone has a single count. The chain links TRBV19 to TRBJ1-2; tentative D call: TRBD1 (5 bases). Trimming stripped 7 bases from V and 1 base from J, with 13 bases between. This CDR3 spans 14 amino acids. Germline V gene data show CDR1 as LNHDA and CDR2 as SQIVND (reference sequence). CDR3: CASTERGVNYGYTF. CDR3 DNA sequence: TGTGCCAGTACCGAGAGGGGTGTTAACTATGGCTACACCTTC. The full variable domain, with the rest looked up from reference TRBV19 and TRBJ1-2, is DGGITQSPKYLFRKEGQNVTLSCEQNLNHDAMYWYRQDPGQGLRLIYYSQIVNDFQKGDIAEGYSVSREKKESFPLTVTSAQKNPTAFYLCASTERGVNYGYTFGSGTRLTVV.

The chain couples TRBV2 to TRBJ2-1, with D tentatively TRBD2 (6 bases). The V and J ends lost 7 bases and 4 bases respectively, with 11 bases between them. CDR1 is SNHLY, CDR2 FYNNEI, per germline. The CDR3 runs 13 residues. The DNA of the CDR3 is TGTGCCAGCAAGGGACTTCTATACAATGAGCAGTTCTTC. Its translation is CASKGLLYNEQFF.

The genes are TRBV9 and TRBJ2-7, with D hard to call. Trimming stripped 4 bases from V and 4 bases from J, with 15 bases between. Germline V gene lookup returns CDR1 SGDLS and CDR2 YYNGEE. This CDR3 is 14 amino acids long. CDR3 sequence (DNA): TGTGCCAGCAGCCCCCACACCACACCATACGAGCAGTACTTC. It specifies CASSPHTTPYEQYF.

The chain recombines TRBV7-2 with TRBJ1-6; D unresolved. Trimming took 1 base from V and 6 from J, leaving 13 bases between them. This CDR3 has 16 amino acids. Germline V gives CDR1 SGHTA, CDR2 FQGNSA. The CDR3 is CASSLGLGNPNSPLHF. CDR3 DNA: TGTGCCAGCAGCTTAGGCCTGGGGAATCCTAATTCACCCCTCCACTTT.

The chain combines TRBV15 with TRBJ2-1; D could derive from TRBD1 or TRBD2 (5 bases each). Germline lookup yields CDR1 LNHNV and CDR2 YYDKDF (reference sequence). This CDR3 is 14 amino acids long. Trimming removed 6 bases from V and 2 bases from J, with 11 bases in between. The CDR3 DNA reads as TGTGCCACCAGGGTGGGGACCCCCTACAATGAGCAGTTCTTC. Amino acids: CATRVGTPYNEQFF. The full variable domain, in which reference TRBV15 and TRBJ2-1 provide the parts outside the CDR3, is DAMVIQNPRYQVTQFGKPVTLSCSQTLNHNVMYWYQQKSSQAPKLLFHYYDKDFNNEADTPDNFQSRRPNTSFCFLDIRSPGLGDTAMYLCATRVGTPYNEQFFGPGTRLTVL.

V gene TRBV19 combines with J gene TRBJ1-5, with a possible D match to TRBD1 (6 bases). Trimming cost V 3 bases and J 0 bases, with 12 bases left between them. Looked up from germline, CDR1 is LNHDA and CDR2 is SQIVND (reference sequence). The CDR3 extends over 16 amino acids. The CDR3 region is CASSIGEQGSNQPQHF. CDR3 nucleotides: TGTGCCAGTAGTATTGGAGAACAGGGTAGCAATCAGCCCCAGCATTTT.

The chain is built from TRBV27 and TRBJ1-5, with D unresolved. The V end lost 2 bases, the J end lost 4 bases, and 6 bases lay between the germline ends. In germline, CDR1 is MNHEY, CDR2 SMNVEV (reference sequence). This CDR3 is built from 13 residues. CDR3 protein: CASSLRENQPQHF. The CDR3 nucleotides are TGTGCCAGCAGTTTACGTGAGAATCAGCCCCAGCATTTT.

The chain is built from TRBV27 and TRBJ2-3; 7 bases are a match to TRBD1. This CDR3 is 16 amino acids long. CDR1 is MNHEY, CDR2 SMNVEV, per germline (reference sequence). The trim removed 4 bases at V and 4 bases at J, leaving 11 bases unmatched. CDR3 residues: CASSSSSTGNPDTQYF. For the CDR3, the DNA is TGTGCCAGCAGTTCCTCTTCGACAGGGAACCCAGATACGCAGTATTTT.